What follows are 26 T cell receptor beta chains derived from one specimen sequenced in a study of blood T cell repertoires in COVID-19. Measured with immunoSEQ multiplex PCR; TCRdb has only the in-frame clones, and not every one. Of 160,000 or so clones in the sample, roughly 87% are singletons; the top ten hold around 1.2%. The specimen was PBMCs or T cells enriched from blood (not recorded which). These receptors all stem from a human donor with acute COVID-19. The donor label of this sample is uncertain.

This clone has just one count. This sequence joins TRBV28 and TRBJ2-3, with D possibly matching TRBD2 (5 bases). The CDR3 runs 15 residues. V lost 4 bases and J lost 2, with 13 bases in between. Germline lookup yields CDR1 MDHEN and CDR2 SYDVKM. The CDR3 DNA reads TGTGCCAGCAGTTCTACCCGGGATTCCACAGATACGCAGTATTTT. It encodes CASSSTRDSTDTQYF.

The J gene is TRBJ2-7, the V gene TRBV30, with 10 bases identical to TRBD2. V lost 7 bases, J lost 0 bases, and 6 bases stayed unmatched. Germline V CDR1 and CDR2: GTSNPN, SVGIG (reference sequence). The CDR3 has 14 amino acids. The CDR3 protein is CALRLAGNSYEQYF. CDR3 nucleotides: TGTGCCTTAAGACTAGCGGGCAACTCCTACGAGCAGTACTTC.

The rearrangement joins TRBV6-2 or TRBV6-3 to TRBJ2-7, with D unclear. Trimming removed 3 bases at V and 2 bases at J, with 8 bases between. Looked up from germline, CDR1 is MNHEY and CDR2 is SVGEGT. CDR3 length: 13 amino acids. In DNA, the CDR3 is TGTGCCAGCAGTTATAGTCCCCCCTACGAGCAGTACTTC. This encodes CASSYSPPYEQYF.

This clone was counted a single time. V usage is TRBV28 and J usage is TRBJ1-5; tentative D call: TRBD1 (6 bases). Germline V CDR1 and CDR2: MDHEN, SYDVKM. The CDR3 runs to 16 residues. Trimming cost V 9 bases and J 7 bases, with 25 bases left between them. The CDR3, as DNA: TGTGCCAGTCGAGTCCCCTGGTACAGGGATCGGCAGCCCCAGCATTTT. It is translated as CASRVPWYRDRQPQHF.

This sequence joins TRBV30 and TRBJ2-3, with TRBD2 identical over 10 bases. V was pared by 5 bases and J by 6 bases, with 8 bases of the junction left unmatched. Germline V CDR1 and CDR2: GTSNPN, SVGIG (reference sequence). This CDR3 spans 14 amino acids. Here the CDR3 reads CAWRAGGLSDTQYF. Here the CDR3 DNA reads TGTGCCTGGCGAGCGGGGGGGCTATCGGATACGCAGTATTTT.

The chain has TRBV30 and TRBJ2-2, with TRBD2 identical over 7 bases. Unmatched junction bases numbered 4, after V lost 0 bases and J lost 3 bases. Germline V gives CDR1 GTSNPN, CDR2 SVGIG (reference sequence). The CDR3 has 15 residues. CDR3 sequence reads: CAWSVPGGHTGELFF. The CDR3 DNA is TGTGCCTGGAGTGTACCGGGGGGACACACCGGGGAGCTGTTTTTT.

This rearrangement joins TRBV24-1 to TRBJ2-6; 9 bases align to TRBD2. The length of the CDR3 is 16 residues. Trimming cost V 3 bases and J 2 bases; bases outside gene matches: 1. Germline-derived CDR1 and CDR2 are KGHDR and SFDVKD. Written as DNA, the CDR3 is TGTGCCACCAGTGATGGCGGGAGGGCTGGGGCCAACGTCCTGACTTTC. Encoded protein: CATSDGGRAGANVLTF.

The V gene is TRBV19, the J gene TRBJ2-5; D is perhaps TRBD2 (5 bases). The CDR3 is 13 amino acids. V was pared by 4 bases and J by 5 bases, with 11 bases between. Germline CDR1 reads LNHDA; CDR2 reads SQIVND (reference sequence). CDR3 bases: TGTGCCAGTAGTACCAGCGGAATGGAGACCCAGTACTTC. Residues: CASSTSGMETQYF.

This chain connects TRBV18 to TRBJ1-5; possible D gene TRBD1, 6 bases. Per germline, CDR1 KGHSH and CDR2 LQKENI. This CDR3 has 15 amino acids. The germline V and J ends were trimmed by 4 bases and 4 bases, with 14 bases remaining between them. The CDR3 nucleotides read TGTGCCAGCTCACGAGCAGGGGACGTAAATCAGCCCCAGCATTTT. The encoded protein is CASSRAGDVNQPQHF.

The chain recombines TRBV11-2 with TRBJ2-7; D gene ambiguous. The CDR3 covers 14 residues. Germline-derived CDR1 and CDR2 are SGHAT and FQNNGV. Trimming pared 1 base from V and 3 bases from J, leaving 10 bases between. CDR3 residues: CASSLVELFYEQYF. The CDR3, as DNA: TGTGCCAGCAGCTTAGTTGAACTGTTCTACGAGCAGTACTTC.

This clone occurred a few times. The V gene is TRBV7-8, the J gene TRBJ2-1, with 11 bases identical to TRBD2. J was trimmed by 4 bases and V by 2 bases; bases with no gene match: 7. This CDR3 is 17 amino acids long. The germline V gene encodes CDR1 SGHVS and CDR2 FQNEAQ. The CDR3 here is CASSLSTSGGGYNEQFF. The DNA for the CDR3 is TGTGCCAGCAGCTTATCAACTAGCGGGGGAGGGTACAATGAGCAGTTCTTC. Full variable domain (rest looked up from reference TRBV7-8 and TRBJ2-1): GAGVSQSPRYKVAKRGQDVALRCDPISGHVSLFWYQQALGQGPEFLTYFQNEAQLDKSGLPSDRFFAERPEGSVSTLKIQRTQQEDSAVYLCASSLSTSGGGYNEQFFGPGTRLTVL.

This chain connects TRBV5-6 to TRBJ2-1; 15 nucleotides agree with TRBD2. With 1 base clipped from V and 9 bases from J, the junction kept 11 bases outside the gene matches. The length of the CDR3 is 18 residues. Germline lookup yields CDR1 SGHDT and CDR2 YYEEEE. CDR3 residues: CASSLRIGLAGGPGEQFF. The DNA of the CDR3 is TGTGCCAGCAGCTTGCGGATCGGACTAGCGGGGGGGCCTGGTGAGCAGTTCTTC.

The rearrangement links TRBV7-2 to TRBJ2-7; TRBD1 might be the D (6 bases). Germline V gene data show CDR1 as SGHTA and CDR2 as FQGNSA. The CDR3 covers 13 residues. Trimming took 3 bases from V and 6 from J, leaving 12 bases between them. The CDR3 loop is CASSFPPGVEQYF. CDR3 DNA sequence: TGTGCCAGCAGCTTCCCCCCAGGGGTCGAGCAGTACTTC.

J is TRBJ1-5 and V is TRBV9, with no clear D. V was shortened by 0 bases and J by 11 bases, with 15 bases between the two germline ends. The CDR3 is 14 amino acids. Looked up from germline, CDR1 is SGDLS and CDR2 is YYNGEE. The CDR3 reads CASSVDLEGRSQHF. The CDR3 DNA reads as TGTGCCAGCAGCGTAGACCTGGAGGGTAGGTCCCAGCATTTT.

This chain joins TRBV30 and TRBJ1-4; 7 bases map to TRBD1. Germline V gene lookup returns CDR1 GTSNPN and CDR2 SVGIG (reference sequence). The CDR3 has 16 residues. The V and J ends lost 1 base and 1 base, in that order; junction bases with no gene match: 6. The CDR3 region has the DNA TGTGCCTGGAGTGCGACAGGGAGAGGAACTAATGAAAAACTGTTTTTT. This codes for CAWSATGRGTNEKLFF.

The J gene is TRBJ2-3, the V gene TRBV10-3, with TRBD2 as a possible D gene (6 bases). Trimming cost V 6 bases and J 0 bases, with 13 bases left between them. The CDR3 covers 15 residues. Germline V gene data show CDR1 as ENHRY and CDR2 as SYGVKD. The DNA for the CDR3 is TGTGCCATCAGGTTAGCGGTCTCTAGCACAGATACGCAGTATTTT. Translated: CAIRLAVSSTDTQYF.

This clone appeared once. The rearrangement joins TRBV19 to TRBJ1-1; possibly TRBD1 for D (5 bases). This CDR3 is 17 amino acids long. CDR1 is LNHDA, CDR2 SQIVND, per germline (reference sequence). V was shortened by 6 bases and J by 3 bases, with 23 bases between the two germline ends. The CDR3 DNA follows: TGTGCCAGTAGCCCTCCCGCCCCAGGGAAGAGAGACACTGAAGCTTTCTTT. Protein sequence: CASSPPAPGKRDTEAFF.

The chain has TRBV19 and TRBJ1-1; TRBD1 matches 10 bases. With 6 bases clipped from V and 1 base from J, the junction kept 5 bases outside the gene matches. Germline CDR1 reads LNHDA; CDR2 reads SQIVND (reference sequence). The CDR3 covers 15 residues. This CDR3 reads CASSLGQGGNTEAFF. The CDR3 coding sequence is TGTGCCAGTAGCCTCGGACAGGGGGGGAACACTGAAGCTTTCTTT.

The chain is built from TRBV2 and TRBJ2-3, with D possibly being TRBD1 (5 bases). Trimming removed 7 bases at V and 0 bases at J, with 14 bases between. The CDR3 has 15 amino acids. Germline V gene data show CDR1 as SNHLY and CDR2 as FYNNEI. CDR3 sequence (DNA): TGTGCCAGCAAGGGGATTCTCTCTAGCACAGATACGCAGTATTTT. This translates into CASKGILSSTDTQYF. The full variable domain, its missing parts supplied by reference TRBV2 and TRBJ2-3, is EPEVTQTPSHQVTQMGQEVILRCVPISNHLYFYWYRQILGQKVEFLVSFYNNEISEKSEIFDDQFSVERPDGSNFTLKIRSTKLEDSAMYFCASKGILSSTDTQYFGPGTRLTVL.

This clone was observed a single time. The chain joins TRBV5-5 to TRBJ2-7; TRBD1 agrees at 7 bases. The CDR3 spans 14 residues. V lost 3 bases, J lost 2 bases, and 5 bases stayed unmatched. From germline, CDR1 is SGHKS and CDR2 YYEKEE (reference sequence). This CDR3 reads CASSSETGTYEQYF. The CDR3 nucleotides are TGTGCCAGCAGCTCAGAGACAGGGACCTACGAGCAGTACTTC.

This rearrangement joins TRBV19 to TRBJ2-1; 12 bases line up with TRBD2. CDR1 LNHDA and CDR2 SQIVND come from the germline V gene (reference sequence). This CDR3 spans 16 amino acids. V lost 9 bases to trimming and J lost 9 bases; unmatched junction nucleotides: 15. The CDR3: CASHYTSSGGGIEQFF. The CDR3, as DNA: TGTGCCAGCCACTACACCTCTAGCGGGGGGGGTATTGAGCAGTTCTTC.

V gene TRBV12-5 combines with J gene TRBJ1-3; D is possibly TRBD1 (5 bases). The CDR3 consists of 15 residues. With 2 bases removed from V and 0 bases from J, the gap between germline ends came to 8 bases. Germline CDR1 and CDR2: LGHNT and FRNRAP. The DNA for the CDR3 is TGTGCTAGTGGTTTGATCGGGGGCTCTGGAAACACCATATATTTT. Translation: CASGLIGGSGNTIYF.

This sequence joins TRBV18 and TRBJ1-1; D unresolved. The CDR3 extends over 14 amino acids. The germline V gene has CDR1 KGHSH and CDR2 LQKENI. Deletions cut 3 bases from V and 1 base from J, with 9 bases between. CDR3 sequence (DNA): TGTGCCAGCTCACCGGGCACCTCGAACACTGAAGCTTTCTTT. It codes for CASSPGTSNTEAFF. The full variable domain, its missing parts supplied by reference TRBV18 and TRBJ1-1, is NAGVMQNPRHLVRRRGQEARLRCSPMKGHSHVYWYRQLPEEGLKFMVYLQKENIIDESGMPKERFSAEFPKEGPSILRIQQVVRGDSAAYFCASSPGTSNTEAFFGQGTRLTVV.

The chain combines TRBV10-3 with TRBJ1-2; a possible D gene is TRBD1 (5 bases). The V gene lost 2 bases and the J gene lost 10 bases, with 11 bases spanning the gap. The CDR3 spans 12 residues. From germline, CDR1 is ENHRY and CDR2 SYGVKD. CDR3 bases: TGTGCCATCAGTGAGGCGGAGGGGATCTACACCTTC. This encodes CAISEAEGIYTF.

This chain joins TRBV2 and TRBJ1-3; D gene uncertain. Looked up from germline, CDR1 is SNHLY and CDR2 is FYNNEI. V lost 10 bases, J lost 2 bases, and 12 bases lay in between. The CDR3 loop spans 13 amino acids. CDR3 nucleotide sequence: TGTGCCATTCACAGTGGAACTGGAAACACCATATATTTT. It encodes CAIHSGTGNTIYF.

The genes are TRBV5-6 and TRBJ2-3; 9 nucleotides match TRBD1. The CDR3 spans 16 residues. Germline CDR1 reads SGHDT; CDR2 reads YYEEEE. With 0 bases clipped from V and 6 bases from J, the junction kept 8 bases outside the gene matches. The CDR3 loop is CASSLEGGTGIDTQYF. The CDR3 DNA follows: TGTGCCAGCAGCTTGGAAGGGGGGACAGGGATCGATACGCAGTATTTT.